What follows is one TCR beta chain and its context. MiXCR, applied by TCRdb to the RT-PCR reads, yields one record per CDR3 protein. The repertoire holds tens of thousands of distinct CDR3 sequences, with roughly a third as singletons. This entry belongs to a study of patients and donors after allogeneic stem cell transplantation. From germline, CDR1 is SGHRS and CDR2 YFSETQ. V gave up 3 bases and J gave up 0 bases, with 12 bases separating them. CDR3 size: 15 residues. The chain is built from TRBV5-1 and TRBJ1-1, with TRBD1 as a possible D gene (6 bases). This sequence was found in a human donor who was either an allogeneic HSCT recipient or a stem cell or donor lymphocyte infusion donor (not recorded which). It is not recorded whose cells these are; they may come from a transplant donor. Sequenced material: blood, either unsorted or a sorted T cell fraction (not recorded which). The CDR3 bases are TGCGCCAGCAGCTCAGGACAGCTACTGAACACTGAAGCTTTCTTT. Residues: CASSSGQLLNTEAFF.